These 11 T cell receptor beta chains originate from one sample sequenced in a study of radiation and T cells in renal cell carcinoma. Clones were read by immunoSEQ multiplex PCR, and TCRdb kept only the in-frame ones, dropping some. This table has about 78,000 clones, 70% to 90% appearing once. Time point described: blood 4 weeks post-SBRT, at nephrectomy. Treatment denoted: 15 Gy SBRT to primary tumor, nephrectomy 4 weeks later. Material: blood, obtained from a patient whose treatment included radiotherapy and nephrectomy. These receptors were obtained from a woman in her sixties or seventies with renal cell carcinoma.

The CDR3 spells CASSQGDTIYF. As DNA, the CDR3 is TGTGCCAGCAGCCAGGGAGACACCATATATTTT. The chain joins TRBV6-5 to TRBJ1-3, with D perhaps matching TRBD1 (5 bases). Trimming removed 6 bases from V and 8 bases from J, with 8 bases in between. CDR3 size: 11 residues. Germline V lookup: CDR1 MNHEY, CDR2 SVGAGI.

The V and J genes are TRBV4-3 and TRBJ2-5, with D perhaps TRBD1 (5 bases). V was cut by 0 bases and J by 0 bases, with 8 bases left in between. Germline assignment: CDR1 LGHNA and CDR2 YSLEER. This CDR3 has 15 residues. CDR3 nucleotide sequence: TGCGCCAGCAGCCAAGAGTACAGGTACCAAGAGACCCAGTACTTC. This codes for CASSQEYRYQETQYF.

V usage is TRBV2 and J usage is TRBJ2-3; the match to TRBD2 covers 7 bases. Unmatched junction bases numbered 10, after V lost 5 bases and J lost 2 bases. There are 16 residues in the CDR3. The germline V gene encodes CDR1 SNHLY and CDR2 FYNNEI. This CDR3 reads CASSTTGTTSTDTQYF. CDR3 DNA: TGTGCCAGCAGTACAACCGGGACTACTTCCACAGATACGCAGTATTTT.

The V gene is TRBV2, the J gene TRBJ1-6, with D tentatively TRBD1 (6 bases). V lost 8 bases and J lost 5, with 19 bases in between. The CDR3 has 16 residues. Germline V gene sequence: CDR1 SNHLY, CDR2 FYNNEI. This CDR3 reads CASGLLGTLNNSPLHF. The CDR3 DNA is TGTGCCAGCGGACTTTTAGGGACACTGAATAATTCACCCCTCCACTTT. Filled out from reference TRBV2 and TRBJ1-6, the complete variable domain reads EPEVTQTPSHQVTQMGQEVILRCVPISNHLYFYWYRQILGQKVEFLVSFYNNEISEKSEIFDDQFSVERPDGSNFTLKIRSTKLEDSAMYFCASGLLGTLNNSPLHFGNGTRLTVT.

This clone was detected a few times. In nucleotides, the CDR3 is TGTGCCACCAGCAGGCCGAACACCGGGGAGCTGTTTTTT. This gives the protein CATSRPNTGELFF. The chain combines TRBV15 with TRBJ2-2, with D hard to call. Trimming removed 3 bases at V and 0 bases at J, with 2 bases between. The CDR3 contains 13 residues. Germline V CDR1 and CDR2: LNHNV, YYDKDF (reference sequence).

The J gene is TRBJ2-2, the V gene TRBV11-2, with D possibly TRBD1 on 6 matching bases. The CDR3 consists of 12 residues. V lost 6 bases, J lost 7 bases, and 9 bases lay in between. CDR1 is SGHAT and CDR2 is FQNNGV in the germline V gene. DNA for the CDR3: TGTGCCAGCAGACAGGGTTTCGGGGAGCTGTTTTTT. Translation gives CASRQGFGELFF.

The chain combines TRBV10-3 with TRBJ2-7, with 7 bases fitting TRBD2. This CDR3 spans 11 amino acids. CDR1 is ENHRY and CDR2 is SYGVKD in the germline V gene. V dropped 6 bases and J dropped 7; count of bases not matched to a gene: 3. CDR3 loop: CAISLGREQYF. The CDR3 DNA follows: TGTGCCATCAGCCTCGGGAGGGAGCAGTACTTC.

The rearrangement links TRBV9 to TRBJ2-3; D tentatively fits TRBD1 or TRBD2 (7 bases each). Germline V CDR1 and CDR2: SGDLS, YYNGEE. The CDR3 is 19 residues long. Trimming took 0 bases from V and 3 from J, leaving 23 bases between them. The CDR3 DNA reads TGTGCCAGCAGCGTAGTTCCTCAGGGGGGGCTAATGGGAACAGATACGCAGTATTTT. Residues: CASSVVPQGGLMGTDTQYF.

This rearrangement joins TRBV5-8 to TRBJ2-7; 8 bases fit TRBD2. CDR3 size: 15 residues. J was trimmed by 4 bases and V by 7 bases; bases with no gene match: 13. The V gene's germline CDR1 is SGHTS and CDR2 YDEGEE. The CDR3 DNA sequence: TGTGCCAGCTTCGAAACCGGGGGGGCGCGGTACGAGCAGTACTTC. The encoded protein is CASFETGGARYEQYF.

This sequence joins TRBV6-4 and TRBJ2-3; TRBD1 or TRBD2 may be the D gene (6 bases each). The CDR3 sequence is 15 residues long. Germline V gene data show CDR1 as MRHNA and CDR2 as SNTAGT. Trimming took 5 bases from V and 3 from J, leaving 15 bases between them. The CDR3, as DNA: TGTGCCAGCAGTTCTTGGGGGGCCTCTACAGATACGCAGTATTTT. Protein product: CASSSWGASTDTQYF.

V gene TRBV2 combines with J gene TRBJ1-5; the match to TRBD1 covers 9 bases. V shed 5 bases and J 4 bases; nucleotides not matched to a gene: 6. The CDR3 sequence is 15 residues long. Germline CDR1 and CDR2: SNHLY and FYNNEI. CDR3 coding DNA: TGTGCCAGCAGTCGAACCGGGACAGGGAATCAGCCCCAGCATTTT. Protein: CASSRTGTGNQPQHF.